Below, one T cell receptor (beta chain) is given with its context. Antigen: not known. Germline V lookup: CDR1 WNHNN, CDR2 SYGVQD (reference sequence). Trimming cost V 0 bases and J 3 bases, with 3 bases left between them. This CDR3 is 12 amino acids long. Enrollment shut out patients with autoimmune disease history or systemic immunosuppression. The protocol was immunoSEQ multiplex PCR, while the TCRdb copy is restricted to in-frame clones and leaves out a portion. The sample holds roughly 60,000 clones, around 87% seen once. The sample belongs to a study of OX40 agonist ivuxolimab in advanced cancers. Study as a whole: Ivuxolimab, an antibody that agonizes OX40 (CD134), was administered to the patients. Regarding the study as a whole: In the 0.1-3.0 mg/kg groups, partial responders showed among the lowest expansion. The study found that CD8+ T cells averaged more expanded clones than CD4+.

The source is an adult with an advanced solid tumor such as melanoma, head and neck, liver or kidney cancer. The rearrangement links TRBV10-1 to TRBJ2-7; unclear D gene. Sample: CD4+ or CD8+ T cells sorted from blood, taken in a trial of the OX40 agonist ivuxolimab. CDR3 sequence reads: CASSESLYEQYF. The CDR3 bases are TGCGCCAGCAGTGAGTCCCTCTACGAGCAGTACTTC.